This TCR beta chain was captured by sequencing in a study of cytomegalovirus exposure and HLA in healthy donors (dated by TCRdb to 2016 to 2017). Background on the whole study: In an earlier analysis of about 560 of the donors, roughly 300 Gb of sequence data and just under 120 million unique TCR beta sequences from 150 million to 200 million T cells were reported. Roughly 300 gigabases of sequencing data and 70 million to 85 million unique TCR sequences were included in an early release covering about 600 HLA-typed donors. The genetic ancestry cluster associated with self-reported Caucasian donors included roughly four fifths of the approximately 410 genotyped donors. The aim of the study was to test whether cataloging public T cell receptors could identify signatures of past pathogen exposure. The study used immunosequencing to profile the T cell repertoires of approximately 630 subjects and linked those repertoires to cytomegalovirus serostatus. In addition to the first cohort of 666 subjects, a separate validation cohort of 130 or so different subjects was used. To predict cytomegalovirus infection status, the study brought together high-throughput TCR immunosequencing, statistical association of individual TCRs with disease status, and machine learning. A later analysis re-analyzed previously published TCR beta repertoires from 500 to 700 donors and added high-resolution HLA genotyping to study TCR occurrence patterns. Rather than drawing on any new phenotypic data, the later analysis identified candidate immune exposures from TCR beta sequences and the way those sequences occurred across donors. An earlier analysis of several hundred of the donors used high-throughput TCR beta sequencing to judge whether each TCR beta V gene segment behaved as functional or pseudogenic. Donor age, sex, ethnicity and CMV serostatus were compiled together with the repertoire data. A later genetic analysis took genome-wide SNP genotypes for about three fifths of the 666 donors and used that subset as a discovery cohort. Every repertoire in the discovery cohort had been generated on one and the same sequencing platform. Both class I and class II loci were covered by HLA typing, at four-digit resolution. Typing coverage varied by locus: roughly 620-630 donors for A, B, C, DRB1 and DQB1; roughly 510 for DQA1; 600 to 610 for DPA1; around 450 for DPB1. A handful of DR-DQ haplotypes were handled as single units for association and clustering because linkage in the cohort was strong. Among under 450 genotyped donors of the cohort, an average of about 240,000 unique TCR beta nucleotide sequences were sequenced per donor, about a sixth of them non-productive.

Broad study findings and their caveats: CMV serostatus was the only immune exposure information available for the cohort. The classifier was reported to diagnose cytomegalovirus status with high specificity and sensitivity in both the original cohort and the validation cohort. The earlier analysis of almost 600 of the donors excluded over 15 rarely observed V segments, including chromosome 9 orphons, because counts were too low. A further reported finding was that TCR beta sequences accurately predicted the HLA-A and HLA-B alleles for most subjects in the first cohort. Correlated functional status among segregating V segments might reflect linkage disequilibrium, but an unknown experimental factor could not be ruled out. Because some donors lacked HLA typing at each locus, the association tests relied only on the typed subset. A few of the identified cytomegalovirus-associated TCR beta chains were confirmed in vitro to be specific for cytomegalovirus antigens. Because the 87-base-pair reads could not distinguish some IMGT-functional V segments, including TRBV6-2 and TRBV6-3, those segments were excluded. In the study, about 150 TCR beta chains were listed as associated with cytomegalovirus. Several of the top co-occurrence clusters appeared to be linked to parvovirus B19, influenza, CMV and Epstein-Barr virus, according to a later analysis. The authors suggested that the approach could potentially be extended to other disease states and immunological phenotypes. In a later analysis, most CMV-associated TCR beta chains were found to appear HLA-restricted, with HLA associations seemingly driven largely by CMV exposure. A later genetic analysis associated a missense DCLRE1C variant with V-gene and J-gene trimming of TCR beta chains, and an independent cohort replicated the association. Across donors, most TCR sequences were observed very rarely, whereas some public TCRs were present in many individuals. The cohort was sequenced for TCR beta chains only, and without alpha or paired-chain data the features that could be detected were limited. In a later analysis, HLA-associated TCR beta chains showed more clonal expansion and lower generation probabilities than non-associated chains that were equally common. Specific HLA alleles were associated with some 15,000 TCR beta sequences at a false discovery rate of 0.05 in a later analysis. In an earlier analysis of 587 of the donors, most TCR beta V segments appeared in productive rearrangements about 87% or about 30% of the time, broadly matching IMGT annotations. Compared with the 666-donor mean, donors in an Asian-associated ancestry cluster had fewer N-insertions in productive TCRs, according to a later genetic analysis. In a later analysis, the rate of TCR association differed among HLA loci, with DRB1 alleles having the most associated TCRs and HLA-C alleles having the fewest. Sequencing depth was assumed to be roughly uniform across donors in the presence/absence analyses, though that assumption may not hold. Strong co-occurrence of HLA alleles, especially DR and DQ, made assigning TCR associations to individual alleles difficult. A cluster of highly shared sequence variants was judged likely to be a technical artifact of the sequencing pipeline.

As for this clone: Its antigen remains undetermined. The input lacks base qualities; no much larger clone sits a single base away.

The method was the immunoSEQ multiplex PCR assay. For the multiplex PCR, a mixture combining 60 forward primers for TCR Vbeta segments and 13 reverse primers for TCR Jbeta segments was used. The CDR3 region of rearranged TCR beta genes was amplified from genomic DNA by a multiplex PCR assay. On the Illumina HiSeq System, the amplified TCR beta libraries were sequenced as 87-base-pair reads. As for the original processing: Across the 670 or so repertoires, a later analysis counted tens of millions of unique TCR beta chains, roughly 11 million of which were shared by at least two donors. Raw reads were error-corrected and collapsed into unique sequences with a nearest-neighbor algorithm that merged closely related sequences to remove PCR and sequencing errors. Alignment of CDR3 sequences to IMGT reference sequences was used to assign V, D and J gene segments. Each retained sequence needed at least a six-nucleotide match to both a V gene segment and a J gene segment. A rearrangement counted as productive if the CDR3 had no stop codons and remained in frame with V and J, and every other rearrangement counted as non-productive. Following IMGT convention, CDR3 was defined as the stretch from the second conserved V-encoded cysteine to the conserved J-encoded phenylalanine. The earlier analysis of about 560 of the donors excluded any sequence lacking an unambiguous match to a single V gene segment. In an earlier analysis of a few hundred of the donors, V segments were called functional above 56.7% productive rearrangements and were called segregating when the between-donor standard deviation exceeded 5%. To diagnose cytomegalovirus status from the catalog of TCR beta chain sequences, a statistical classification framework was built. V and J gene assignment, in a later analysis, came from comparing TCR nucleotide sequences with IMGT/GENE-DB human TR gene sequences. The TCRdist pipeline was used in a later analysis to assign CDR3 sequences and most-parsimonious VDJ recombination scenarios. A later analysis defined each TCR beta chain by its CDR3 amino acid sequence plus V-gene family, and excluded reads lacking a unique V-gene family. In a later analysis, a few hundred highly shared, low-generation-probability nucleotide sequences were removed to address suspected cross-contamination and a sequencing artifact. For each public chain, a later analysis derived a clonal expansion index from normalized ranks of inferred template counts within each repertoire. Generation probabilities in a later analysis came from a VDJ recombination model fitted to out-of-frame rearrangements, and those results were checked against IGoR. In a later analysis, hypergeometric tests were used to score TCR-TCR, TCR-HLA and TCR-CMV co-occurrence, with a repertoire-size bias correction applied to TCR pairs. In a later analysis, false discovery rates were estimated by permuting HLA or CMV assignments 20 times. A later analysis grouped co-occurring TCRs with DBSCAN, adding TCRdist sequence similarity when clustering within HLA-allele-positive subsets. Repertoires with fewer than 30,000 or more than 120,000 public chains were left out of co-occurrence clustering, as were a handful of repertoires with anomalous nucleotide sharing. The table was pulled from immuneACCESS by TCRdb, which kept in-frame rearrangements only. Such tables lose some clones; where checked, under half of the loss comes from unresolved V genes, and the rest has no known cause. The DNA was the basis for D and trimming; V, J and clone size are from that table. The sample includes under 200,000 clones, with approximately 80% observed a single time. Approximately 11% of the sample belongs to the ten largest clones.

The CDR3 goes from the cysteine to the phenylalanine over 15 residues. Kept here is only the CDR3 DNA, which spans 45 bases and is read in frame from base 1. The germline V gene encodes CDR1 LGHNA and CDR2 YSLEER. V and J are truncated by 0 bases and 1 base respectively, leaving an intervening sequence of 9 bases. The cohort consisted of more than 650 healthy bone marrow donors. At the time of sampling, all cohort members were nominally healthy, though unrecorded immune exposures were likely present. The donor was CMV seropositive and belonged to the group of over 250 seropositive cohort members. Each donor provided a peripheral blood sample, and peripheral blood mononuclear cells were used for TCR beta sequencing. The Qiagen DNeasy Blood Extraction Kit was used to extract genomic DNA from the blood cell samples.

This sequence was found in a man aged 50-60 years in good health and CMV-seropositive. This sequence uses TRBV4-3 and TRBJ2-5; the D gene is not confidently resolved. Sequencing was performed on PBMCs. The CDR3 region reads CASSQDGHPQETQYF. The bases read TGCGCCAGCAGCCAAGATGGGCACCCCCAAGAGACCCAGTACTTC.